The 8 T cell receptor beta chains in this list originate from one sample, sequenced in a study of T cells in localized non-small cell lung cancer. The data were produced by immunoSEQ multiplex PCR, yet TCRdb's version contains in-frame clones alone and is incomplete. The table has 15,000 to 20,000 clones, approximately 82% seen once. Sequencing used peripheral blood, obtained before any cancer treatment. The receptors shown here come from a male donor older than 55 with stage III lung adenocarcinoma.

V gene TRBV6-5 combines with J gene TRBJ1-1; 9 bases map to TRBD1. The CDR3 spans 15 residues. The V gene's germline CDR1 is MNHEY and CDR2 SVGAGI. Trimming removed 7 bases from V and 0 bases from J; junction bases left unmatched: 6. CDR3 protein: CASNPQGALNTEAFF. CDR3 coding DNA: TGTGCCAGCAACCCACAGGGGGCCCTGAACACTGAAGCTTTCTTT.

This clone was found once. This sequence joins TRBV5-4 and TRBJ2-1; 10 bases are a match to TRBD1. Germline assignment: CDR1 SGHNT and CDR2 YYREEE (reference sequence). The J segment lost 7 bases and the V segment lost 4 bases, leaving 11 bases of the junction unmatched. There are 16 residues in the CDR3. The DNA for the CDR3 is TGTGCCAGCAGCACTCCCCGACAGGGGGCTTGGAATGAGCAGTTCTTC. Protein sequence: CASSTPRQGAWNEQFF.

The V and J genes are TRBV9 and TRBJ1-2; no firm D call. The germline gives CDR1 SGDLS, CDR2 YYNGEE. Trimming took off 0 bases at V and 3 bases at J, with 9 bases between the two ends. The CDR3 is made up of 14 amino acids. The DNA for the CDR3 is TGTGCCAGCAGCGTAGAATGGGGAGACTATGGCTACACCTTC. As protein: CASSVEWGDYGYTF.

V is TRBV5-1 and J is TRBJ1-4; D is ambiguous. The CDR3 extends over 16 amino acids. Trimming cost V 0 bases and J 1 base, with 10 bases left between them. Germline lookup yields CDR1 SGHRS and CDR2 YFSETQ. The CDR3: CASSLDSRKTNEKLFF. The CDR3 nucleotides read TGCGCCAGCAGCTTGGATTCAAGGAAAACTAATGAAAAACTGTTTTTT.

The CDR3 reads CASSLGGFGNQPQHF. CDR3 DNA: TGTGCCAGCAGCTTAGGTGGATTTGGGAATCAGCCCCAGCATTTT. The rearrangement uses TRBV5-6 and TRBJ1-5; no definite D call. V was cut by 2 bases and J by 4 bases, with 13 bases left in between. There are 15 residues in the CDR3. The germline gives CDR1 SGHDT, CDR2 YYEEEE.

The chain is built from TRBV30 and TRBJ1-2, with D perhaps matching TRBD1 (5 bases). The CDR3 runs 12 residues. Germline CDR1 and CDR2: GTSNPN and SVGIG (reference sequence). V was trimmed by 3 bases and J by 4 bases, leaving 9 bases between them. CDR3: CAWSKDTYGYTF. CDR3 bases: TGTGCCTGGAGCAAGGACACCTATGGCTACACCTTC.

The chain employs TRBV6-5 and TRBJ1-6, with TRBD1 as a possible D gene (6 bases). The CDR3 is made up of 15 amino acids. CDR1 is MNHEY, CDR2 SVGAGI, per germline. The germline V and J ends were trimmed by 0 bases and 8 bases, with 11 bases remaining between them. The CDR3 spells CASSYSGGMDSPLHF. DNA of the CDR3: TGTGCCAGCAGTTACTCAGGGGGAATGGATTCACCCCTCCACTTT.

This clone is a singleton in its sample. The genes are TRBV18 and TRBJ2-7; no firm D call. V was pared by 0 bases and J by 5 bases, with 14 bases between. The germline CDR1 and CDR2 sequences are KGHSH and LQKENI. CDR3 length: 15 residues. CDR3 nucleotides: TGTGCCAGCTCACCACCGTCTAGGGCGGACGACGAGCAGTACTTC. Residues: CASSPPSRADDEQYF.